The sequence of this T cell receptor (beta chain) was determined in a study of cytomegalovirus exposure and HLA in healthy donors. The wider study: HLA-typed donors contributed approximately 92 million unique TCRs, which were held in an early data release.

PCR involved 60 Vbeta and 13 Jbeta primers. Sequenced by immunoSEQ multiplex PCR; TCRdb stores in-frame clones only, minus some. Among around 200,000 clones listed, roughly three quarters were seen once. Study-level points and caveats: Reportedly, fewer N-insertions than the approximately 680-donor mean appeared in an Asian-associated ancestry cluster in a later analysis.

This clone was counted between two and nine times. Its antigen is as yet unknown. The CDR3 runs to 13 residues. V lost 7 bases, J lost 1 base, and 2 bases stayed unmatched. The germline V gene encodes CDR1 MNHEY and CDR2 SMNVEV (reference sequence). The sequenced sample consisted of PBMCs. This clonotype was sampled from a woman in her late teens or twenties in good health and CMV-seronegative. The chain has TRBV27 and TRBJ1-1; 8 bases line up with TRBD1. CDR3 DNA: TGTGCCAGCAATGACAGGGGGAACACTGAAGCTTTCTTT. It codes for CASNDRGNTEAFF.